The 17 T cell receptor beta chains listed next were all sequenced from one sample in a study of cytomegalovirus exposure and HLA in healthy donors. This table comes from immunoSEQ multiplex PCR, and its TCRdb copy is limited to in-frame clones, with some not included. The sample comprises around 190,000 clones, 85% of which are singletons, and 15% to 20% rests with the top ten. The specimen sequenced was PBMCs. Receptor source: a man younger than 30 in good health and CMV-seropositive.

Notes on this clone: At one end, the junction sequence differs from germline, possibly due to a read error. The genes are TRBV7-7 and TRBJ2-5; D may be TRBD2 (6 bases). The CDR3 totals 14 residues. The germline CDR1 and CDR2 sequences are SSHAT and FNYEAQ (reference sequence). The CDR3 reads CASSLGGPGEPQYF. For the CDR3, the DNA is TGTGCTAGCAGCCTGGGAGGCCCTGGGGAGCCCCAGTACTTC. Full variable domain (rest looked up from reference TRBV7-7 and TRBJ2-5): GAGVSQSPRYKVTKRGQDVTLRCDPISSHATLYWYQQALGQGPEFLTYFNYEAQPDKSGLPSDRFSAERPEGSISTLTIQRTEQRDSAMYRCASSLGGPGEPQYFGPGTRLLVL.

This chain connects TRBV27 to TRBJ2-7; D perhaps matches TRBD2 (6 bases). V lost 3 bases, J lost 3 bases, and 12 bases lay in between. The germline CDR1 and CDR2 sequences are MNHEY and SMNVEV (reference sequence). CDR3 length equals 14 residues. The CDR3 DNA is TGTGCCAGCAGTTTCCAGGGAGGATTCTACGAGCAGTACTTC. Translated, it gives CASSFQGGFYEQYF.

J is TRBJ2-1 and V is TRBV7-6; possible D gene TRBD2, 6 bases. Germline values: CDR1 SGHVS, CDR2 FNYEAQ. V was shortened by 1 base and J by 0 bases, with 10 bases between the two germline ends. The CDR3 contains 16 residues. This CDR3 reads CASSLGAGSSYNEQFF. CDR3 DNA sequence: TGTGCCAGCAGCTTAGGGGCGGGAAGCTCCTACAATGAGCAGTTCTTC.

Here the CDR3 reads CASSLGAGIVNTEAFF. The CDR3 DNA follows: TGTGCCAGCAGCCTCGGGGCGGGAATCGTCAACACTGAAGCTTTCTTT. The rearrangement joins TRBV9 to TRBJ1-1, with D perhaps TRBD1 (5 bases). Trimming removed 4 bases at V and 2 bases at J, with 18 bases between. From germline, CDR1 is SGDLS and CDR2 YYNGEE. The CDR3 contains 16 residues.

This clone occurred a few times. The V call is TRBV2, the J call TRBJ1-4; D not resolved. Germline V gene sequence: CDR1 SNHLY, CDR2 FYNNEI. This CDR3 has 13 amino acids. Trimming shortened V by 6 bases and J by 8 bases, and 13 bases separated the two germline ends. This CDR3 is CASRGISGEKLFF. CDR3 nucleotide sequence: TGTGCCAGCAGGGGAATAAGCGGCGAAAAACTGTTTTTT.

This sequence joins TRBV5-8 and TRBJ2-1; unclear D gene. Germline CDR1 reads SGHTS; CDR2 reads YDEGEE. The CDR3 runs to 15 residues. Trimming shortened V by 10 bases and J by 0 bases, and 17 bases separated the two germline ends. The CDR3 DNA is TGTGCCGCCCTTTCGTGGTTGAGCTCCTACAATGAGCAGTTCTTC. Translation gives CAALSWLSSYNEQFF.

The V call is TRBV6-1, the J call TRBJ2-7; TRBD1 might be the D (6 bases). Looked up from germline, CDR1 is MNHNS and CDR2 is SASEGT. Trimming cost V 3 bases and J 6 bases, with 18 bases left between them. The CDR3 consists of 15 residues. CDR3 nucleotides: TGTGCCAGCAGTGAGGTGGGACACAGCGGATCCGAGCAGTACTTC. It is translated as CASSEVGHSGSEQYF.

The gene calls are TRBV30 and TRBJ1-1, with TRBD1 identical over 7 bases. Germline V lookup: CDR1 GTSNPN, CDR2 SVGIG (reference sequence). V lost 1 base to trimming and J lost 1 base; unmatched junction nucleotides: 6. The CDR3 runs to 15 residues. This CDR3 reads CAWSAWGQTNTEAFF. The CDR3 DNA follows: TGTGCCTGGAGTGCCTGGGGACAGACGAACACTGAAGCTTTCTTT.

The chain couples TRBV4-1 to TRBJ2-5; 11 bases match TRBD2. The germline V gene has CDR1 MGHRA and CDR2 YSYEKL. The CDR3 totals 15 residues. V lost 4 bases and J lost 3; bases outside the gene matches: 4. The CDR3 nucleotides are TGCGCCAGCAGCCTCGGGACTAGCGGAAAAGAGACCCAGTACTTC. Translated, it gives CASSLGTSGKETQYF.

The genes are TRBV11-2 and TRBJ2-1; TRBD1 is a possible D gene (5 bases). Germline V gene data show CDR1 as SGHAT and CDR2 as FQNNGV. The V and J ends lost 6 bases and 8 bases respectively, with 17 bases between them. The CDR3 covers 14 residues. CDR3 nucleotide sequence: TGTGCCAGCAGAGGACAAGGGTCCGGCGATGAGCAGTTCTTC. Translating gives CASRGQGSGDEQFF.

The CDR3 DNA sequence: TGCGCCAGCAGCCAAGAAGCCCCCAAAGCGGGAGGGGGGACCCAGTACTTC. Translating gives CASSQEAPKAGGGTQYF. The V call is TRBV4-1, the J call TRBJ2-5, with 10 nucleotides matching TRBD2. The CDR3 loop spans 17 amino acids. Germline V CDR1 and CDR2: MGHRA, YSYEKL. The junction had 11 bases not matched to a gene; V was cut back by 0 bases and J by 7 bases.

V gene TRBV5-4 combines with J gene TRBJ2-7, with D unresolved. Germline V gene lookup returns CDR1 SGHNT and CDR2 YYREEE (reference sequence). This CDR3 is built from 12 residues. The V end was cut by 2 bases, the J end by 3 bases, with 6 bases between. This CDR3 reads CASSFNYYEQYF. Here the CDR3 DNA reads TGTGCCAGCAGCTTTAACTACTACGAGCAGTACTTC.

The rearrangement uses TRBV19 and TRBJ2-3; 8 positions match TRBD1. Germline values: CDR1 LNHDA, CDR2 SQIVND (reference sequence). The CDR3 has 15 amino acids. J was trimmed by 2 bases and V by 7 bases; bases with no gene match: 8. CDR3 in DNA: TGTGCCAGTATGGATGACAGGGGCCTCACAGATACGCAGTATTTT. Protein sequence: CASMDDRGLTDTQYF.

The chain couples TRBV7-9 to TRBJ2-7; D might be TRBD1 (6 bases). Germline lookup yields CDR1 SEHNR and CDR2 FQNEAQ (reference sequence). Trimming left V 1 base short and J 3 bases short, with 16 bases between. The CDR3 consists of 16 residues. CDR3 sequence: CASSLVNRVSGYEQYF. DNA for the CDR3: TGTGCCAGCAGCTTAGTTAACAGGGTTAGTGGCTACGAGCAGTACTTC.

The chain employs TRBV27 and TRBJ2-1, with D perhaps matching TRBD1 (6 bases). The V end was cut by 3 bases, the J end by 5 bases, with 14 bases between. The CDR3 runs 15 residues. Germline assignment: CDR1 MNHEY and CDR2 SMNVEV (reference sequence). For the CDR3, the DNA is TGTGCCAGCAGTTTGTCAGGGGCGCCCAACAATGAGCAGTTCTTC. This sequence encodes CASSLSGAPNNEQFF.

This clone has more than one count but fewer than ten. The J gene is TRBJ1-2, the V gene TRBV2, with D possibly TRBD1 on 5 matching bases. The CDR3 has 16 amino acids. CDR1 and CDR2 from the germline V gene are SNHLY and FYNNEI. Trimming took 0 bases from V and 5 from J, leaving 16 bases between them. CDR3 amino acids: CASSEALRGTQYGYTF. The DNA for the CDR3 is TGTGCCAGCAGTGAAGCGCTTCGGGGGACCCAATATGGCTACACCTTC.

This rearrangement joins TRBV7-9 to TRBJ2-1, with TRBD2 matching over 14 bases. The germline V gene has CDR1 SEHNR and CDR2 FQNEAQ (reference sequence). The CDR3 extends over 15 amino acids. V trimming: 5 bases; J trimming: 9 bases; junction bases outside the gene matches: 6. The CDR3 here is CASSPTSGGAREQFF. DNA for the CDR3: TGTGCCAGCAGCCCGACTAGCGGGGGGGCGCGTGAGCAGTTCTTC.